Sequencing of this T cell receptor beta chain was carried out in a study of tumour-infiltrating T cells in Burkitt lymphoma (dated by TCRdb to the early 2020s). General notes on the study: The Burkitt lymphoma cohort included just over 80 patients and covered every epidemiological subtype of the disease. TCR repertoire data were correlated with clinical outcome; productive clonality predicted overall and progression-free survival, independent of established prognosticators including age at diagnosis.

The library was prepared using the immunoSEQ multiplex PCR assay. TCRdb re-hosts the immuneACCESS table, in-frame sequences only. Its copies lack some clones; in the studies checked, an unresolved V gene accounts for under half of them, and the cause for the rest is not known. A total of about 1,000 clones appear in this sample, approximately 12% of them only once. The ten most abundant clones make up 21% of the sample. In this sample, this clone turned up a few times. Its antigen is still unknown. Base qualities are missing; no much larger clone stands one base away. The CDR3 has 14 amino acids, counting the end cysteine and phenylalanine. Left in the record is the CDR3 DNA by itself, 42 bases read in frame from the first base. V loses 5 bases, J loses 5 bases, and the germline ends lie 12 bases apart. The germline V gene (reference sequence) provides CDR1 SEHNR and CDR2 FQNEAQ. The study at large found these results: Numerous Burkitt lymphoma patients were found to share several public clonotypes, a finding suggesting shared tumour neoantigen selection that is absent from diffuse large B-cell lymphoma.

This sequence originates from a human donor with Burkitt lymphoma. The chain is made from TRBV7-9 and TRBJ2-2, with the D gene not confidently named. Specimen: tumor tissue. The CDR3 loop reads CASSLGLGTGELFF. The DNA sequence is as follows: TGTGCCAGCAGCCTAGGATTGGGTACCGGGGAGCTGTTTTTT. The CDR3 plus the reference TRBV7-9 and TRBJ2-2 genes for the other parts give the full variable domain: DTGVSQNPRHKITKRGQNVTFRCDPISEHNRLYWYRQTLGQGPEFLTYFQNEAQLEKSRLLSDRFSAERPKGSFSTLEIQRTEQGDSAMYLCASSLGLGTGELFFGEGSRLTVL.